This entry lists 27 T cell receptor beta chains sequenced from one sample in a study of chemoradiotherapy in HPV16-positive cancers. This table comes from immunoSEQ multiplex PCR, and its TCRdb copy is limited to in-frame clones, with some not included. In the table there are more than 25,000 clones, over 85% of which are singletons. This material consisted of blood, taken from a patient who underwent chemoradiotherapy. The source of these receptors is a human donor with HPV-associated anogenital cancer.

The V call is TRBV28, the J call TRBJ2-5; 7 nucleotides line up with TRBD1. Germline values: CDR1 MDHEN, CDR2 SYDVKM. The length of the CDR3 is 15 residues. Losses at the gene ends were 5 bases for V and 2 bases for J; bases not matched to a gene: 8. The CDR3 nucleotides read TGTGCCAGCAGTGCGACAGGGCGAAGTCAAGAGACCCAGTACTTC. Translating gives CASSATGRSQETQYF.

The J gene is TRBJ2-5, the V gene TRBV12-5; the D gene is possibly TRBD1 (6 bases). Trimming cost V 6 bases and J 1 base, with 12 bases left between them. The length of the CDR3 is 14 residues. The germline CDR1 and CDR2 sequences are LGHNT and FRNRAP. CDR3 protein: CASGPDRSQETQYF. CDR3 nucleotides: TGTGCTAGTGGCCCCGACAGGAGCCAAGAGACCCAGTACTTC.

The rearrangement joins TRBV28 to TRBJ2-1; the match to TRBD2 covers 9 bases. The J segment lost 7 bases and the V segment lost 3 bases, leaving 10 bases of the junction unmatched. The CDR3 is 16 amino acids. CDR1 MDHEN and CDR2 SYDVKM come from the germline V gene. As DNA, the CDR3 is TGTGCCAGCAGTTTCTCTACGACTAGCGGTTATAATGAGCAGTTCTTC. This translates into CASSFSTTSGYNEQFF.

A few counts support this clone. The chain couples TRBV16 to TRBJ2-2; D not certain. CDR3 length: 13 amino acids. From germline, CDR1 is KGHSY and CDR2 FQNENV. V was shortened by 3 bases and J by 2 bases, with 4 bases between the two germline ends. The CDR3 here is CASSHSNTGELFF. The DNA for the CDR3 is TGTGCCAGCAGCCATTCCAACACCGGGGAGCTGTTTTTT. Together with reference TRBV16 and TRBJ2-2, the CDR3 gives the full variable domain: GEEVAQTPKHLVRGEGQKAKLYCAPIKGHSYVFWYQQVLKNEFKFLISFQNENVFDETGMPKERFSAKCLPNSPCSLEIQATKLEDSAVYFCASSHSNTGELFFGEGSRLTVL.

The chain has TRBV4-2 and TRBJ2-2; D call uncertain. This CDR3 has 14 amino acids. V lost 1 base to trimming and J lost 6 bases, with 9 bases between them. The germline CDR1 and CDR2 sequences are LGHNA and YNFKEQ. CDR3 sequence (DNA): TGTGCCAGCAGCCAAGCGAAAGGACCCGGGGAGCTGTTTTTT. It yields the protein CASSQAKGPGELFF.

The chain has TRBV18 and TRBJ2-7, with D perhaps given as TRBD1 or TRBD2 (5 bases each). Between the trimmed V and J ends, which lost 6 bases and 5 bases, there was a span of 14 bases. CDR1 KGHSH and CDR2 LQKENI come from the germline V gene. The length of the CDR3 is 13 residues. The DNA of the CDR3 is TGTGCCAGCTCTCCCCTGAGGGACCACGAGCAGTACTTC. Protein product: CASSPLRDHEQYF.

Concerning this clone: One junction end does not reproduce the germline sequence, and a read error may be involved. The chain employs TRBV7-2 and TRBJ2-7; 10 bases align to TRBD2. The V gene's germline CDR1 is SGHTA and CDR2 FQGNSA. The CDR3 sequence is 14 residues long. The CDR3 region has the DNA TGTGCCAGCAGCCTAGCGGGGGCGCCCTACGAGCAGTACTTC. This translates into CASSLAGAPYEQYF.

The CDR3 DNA follows: TGTGCCAGCAGCAAAGGGTTGGGGCTGTATGAGCAGTACTTC. Translated, it gives CASSKGLGLYEQYF. V usage is TRBV5-8 and J usage is TRBJ2-7; TRBD1 is a possible D gene (5 bases). The V end lost 4 bases, the J end lost 7 bases, and 18 bases lay between the germline ends. The CDR3 runs to 14 residues. Germline loops: CDR1 SGHTS, CDR2 YDEGEE.

The rearrangement uses TRBV6-1 and TRBJ1-4, with unresolved D. CDR3 size: 14 residues. Trimming pared 2 bases from V and 2 bases from J, leaving 6 bases between. Germline V lookup: CDR1 MNHNS, CDR2 SASEGT. The CDR3 DNA sequence: TGTGCCAGCAGTGAATACCTTACTAATGAAAAACTGTTTTTT. Translated, it gives CASSEYLTNEKLFF.

The gene calls are TRBV7-2 and TRBJ2-3; 13 bases are a match to TRBD2. After removal of 3 bases from V and 4 bases from J, the junction contained 4 bases not matched to a gene. CDR1 and CDR2 (germline): SGHTA, FQGNSA. The CDR3 runs to 16 residues. The CDR3, as DNA: TGTGCCAGCAGCTTTTGGACTAGCGGGAGACCAGATACGCAGTATTTT. This encodes CASSFWTSGRPDTQYF.

The V call is TRBV19, the J call TRBJ2-7; no definite D call. The CDR3 consists of 13 residues. Germline assignment: CDR1 LNHDA and CDR2 SQIVND (reference sequence). Trimming pared 4 bases from V and 0 bases from J, leaving 7 bases between. The CDR3 nucleotides are TGTGCCAGTAGTAGGTTGAGCTCCTACGAGCAGTACTTC. This gives the protein CASSRLSSYEQYF. The full variable domain, rest sourced from reference TRBV19 and TRBJ2-7, is DGGITQSPKYLFRKEGQNVTLSCEQNLNHDAMYWYRQDPGQGLRLIYYSQIVNDFQKGDIAEGYSVSREKKESFPLTVTSAQKNPTAFYLCASSRLSSYEQYFGPGTRLTVT.

The V and J genes are TRBV2 and TRBJ1-3; D not certain. The ends were cut back, 2 bases at V and 4 bases at J, with 6 bases in the middle. The CDR3 runs 13 residues. CDR1 and CDR2 from the germline V gene are SNHLY and FYNNEI. CDR3 bases: TGTGCCAGCAGTGAAAGTGGGGGAAACACCATATATTTT. Its translation is CASSESGGNTIYF.

J is TRBJ2-3 and V is TRBV4-3, with D possibly TRBD2 on 6 matching bases. The V gene lost 0 bases and the J gene lost 2 bases, with 15 bases spanning the gap. The CDR3 extends over 17 amino acids. Per germline, CDR1 LGHNA and CDR2 YSLEER. CDR3 in amino acids: CASSQDGGFETTDTQYF. In nucleotides, the CDR3 is TGCGCCAGCAGCCAAGATGGAGGGTTCGAGACCACAGATACGCAGTATTTT.

V is TRBV25-1 and J is TRBJ1-6; 7 nucleotides line up with TRBD1. Losses at the gene ends were 3 bases for V and 5 bases for J; bases not matched to a gene: 4. Germline V lookup: CDR1 MGHDK, CDR2 SYGVNS. CDR3 size: 15 residues. The CDR3 region has the DNA TGTGCCAGCAGTGAGGGGGACAGAGATAATTCACCCCTCCACTTT. Translating it yields CASSEGDRDNSPLHF. Filled out from reference TRBV25-1 and TRBJ1-6, the complete variable domain reads EADIYQTPRYLVIGTGKKITLECSQTMGHDKMYWYQQDPGMELHLIHYSYGVNSTEKGDLSSESTVSRIRTEHFPLTLESARPSHTSQYLCASSEGDRDNSPLHFGNGTRLTVT.

The rearrangement links TRBV7-6 to TRBJ2-1; TRBD2 agrees at 9 bases. In germline, CDR1 is SGHVS, CDR2 FNYEAQ. CDR3 length equals 17 residues. V shed 5 bases and J 0 bases; nucleotides not matched to a gene: 8. This CDR3 reads CASSPRLAESSYNEQFF. In DNA, the CDR3 is TGTGCCAGCAGCCCCCGACTAGCGGAAAGCTCCTACAATGAGCAGTTCTTC.

The chain links TRBV6-6 to TRBJ1-3, with D possibly TRBD1 on 6 matching bases. The CDR3 is 16 residues long. Deletions cut 7 bases from V and 0 bases from J, with 16 bases between. Germline loops: CDR1 MNHNY, CDR2 SVGAGI (reference sequence). CDR3 region: CASTPSGGSSGNTIYF. For the CDR3, the DNA is TGTGCCAGCACCCCATCCGGGGGCAGCTCTGGAAACACCATATATTTT.

This chain connects TRBV10-2 to TRBJ1-5, with TRBD1 matching over 10 bases. The J segment lost 4 bases and the V segment lost 4 bases, leaving 1 base of the junction unmatched. CDR1 and CDR2 (germline): WSHSY, SAAADI. The CDR3 sequence is 14 residues long. The DNA of the CDR3 is TGCGCCAGCAGTGGACAGGGGGCAAATCAGCCCCAGCATTTT. Residues: CASSGQGANQPQHF.

V gene TRBV13 combines with J gene TRBJ1-1; 7 bases agree with TRBD1. Germline V CDR1 and CDR2: PRHDT, FYEKMQ (reference sequence). V lost 5 bases to trimming and J lost 1 base; unmatched junction nucleotides: 7. This CDR3 has 15 amino acids. The CDR3 bases are TGTGCCAGCAGCCCGCGACAGGGAAGGAACACTGAAGCTTTCTTT. Protein product: CASSPRQGRNTEAFF.

The table lists this clone with a few counts. The V and J genes are TRBV5-6 and TRBJ2-7, with D possibly TRBD1 on 5 matching bases. The germline gives CDR1 SGHDT, CDR2 YYEEEE. Trimming took off 7 bases at V and 3 bases at J, with 14 bases between the two ends. This CDR3 has 13 residues. The CDR3 DNA reads as TGTGCCAGCGGGGCTAGGGAATTCTACGAGCAGTACTTC. Protein product: CASGAREFYEQYF.

The chain has TRBV5-1 and TRBJ1-1; 7 bases are a match to TRBD1. CDR1 is SGHRS, CDR2 YFSETQ, per germline. The CDR3 extends over 18 amino acids. J lost 0 bases, V lost 1 base, and 12 bases had no gene match. The CDR3 sequence is CASSLRADNRGLNTEAFF. The CDR3 bases are TGCGCCAGCAGCTTGAGGGCAGACAACAGGGGTTTGAACACTGAAGCTTTCTTT.

The rearrangement joins TRBV6-6 to TRBJ2-2; TRBD2 aligns across 15 bases. With 7 bases clipped from V and 7 bases from J, the junction kept 7 bases outside the gene matches. Germline V CDR1 and CDR2: MNHNY, SVGAGI (reference sequence). CDR3 length equals 16 residues. The CDR3 region is CASTGLAGGYDGELFF. Written as DNA, the CDR3 is TGTGCCAGCACCGGACTAGCGGGGGGGTATGACGGGGAGCTGTTTTTT.

The chain has TRBV7-2 and TRBJ2-1, with D tentatively TRBD2 (5 bases). Germline assignment: CDR1 SGHTA and CDR2 FQGNSA. V shed 5 bases and J shed 7 bases, with 15 bases lying between them. The CDR3 covers 14 residues. CDR3 sequence: CASSPVVGRNEQFF. The CDR3 bases are TGTGCCAGCAGCCCAGTCGTGGGGAGAAATGAGCAGTTCTTC.

The chain combines TRBV7-8 with TRBJ2-1; TRBD2 aligns across 13 bases. V trimming: 5 bases; J trimming: 9 bases; junction bases outside the gene matches: 7. Looked up from germline, CDR1 is SGHVS and CDR2 is FQNEAQ. This CDR3 region has 15 residues. In DNA, the CDR3 is TGTGCCAGCAGCCCCGGACTAGCGGGAGTTGGTGAGCAGTTCTTC. This encodes CASSPGLAGVGEQFF. Combining the CDR3 with reference TRBV7-8 and TRBJ2-1 gives the whole variable domain GAGVSQSPRYKVAKRGQDVALRCDPISGHVSLFWYQQALGQGPEFLTYFQNEAQLDKSGLPSDRFFAERPEGSVSTLKIQRTQQEDSAVYLCASSPGLAGVGEQFFGPGTRLTVL.

The chain combines TRBV11-2 with TRBJ1-2; 8 nucleotides line up with TRBD1. V shed 2 bases, J shed 10 bases, and the junction held 9 bases outside the gene matches. This CDR3 comprises 14 residues. Germline V lookup: CDR1 SGHAT, CDR2 FQNNGV. This CDR3 reads CASSLRGQDYDYTF. The CDR3 coding sequence is TGTGCCAGCAGCTTAAGGGGACAGGACTACGACTACACCTTC.

This chain connects TRBV7-2 to TRBJ1-5; no reliable D call. With 1 base removed from V and 0 bases from J, the gap between germline ends came to 7 bases. In germline, CDR1 is SGHTA, CDR2 FQGNSA. The CDR3 covers 15 residues. The CDR3 region is CASSLVGLSNQPQHF. CDR3 sequence (DNA): TGTGCCAGCAGCTTAGTCGGTCTTAGCAATCAGCCCCAGCATTTT.

The rearrangement links TRBV28 to TRBJ2-7, with 7 nucleotides matching TRBD2. This CDR3 has 16 residues. In germline, CDR1 is MDHEN, CDR2 SYDVKM. The ends lost 6 bases at V and 0 bases at J; junction bases unmatched: 11. As DNA, the CDR3 is TGTGCCAGCAGCCCCCCTCTCGGGGGGAGCTCCTACGAGCAGTACTTC. This codes for CASSPPLGGSSYEQYF.

The CDR3 loop reads CASSLDSGRETQYF. The CDR3 coding sequence is TGTGCCAGCAGCTTGGATTCGGGCCGGGAGACCCAGTACTTC. The rearrangement links TRBV5-5 to TRBJ2-5; D gene uncertain. The CDR3 extends over 14 amino acids. V was shortened by 0 bases and J by 5 bases, with 11 bases between the two germline ends. Germline values: CDR1 SGHKS, CDR2 YYEKEE (reference sequence).